These 5 T cell receptor beta chains came from one sample sequenced in a study of early T cells in non-severe SARS-CoV-2 infection. A single record per CDR3 protein comes from TCRdb applying MiXCR to the 5' RACE reads. In the table there are about 64,000 distinct CDR3 sequences, over 20% of which are singletons. This specimen consisted of whole blood, obtained at baseline. The receptors originated from an adult who was a healthcare worker with PCR-confirmed SARS-CoV-2 infection or an uninfected control (not recorded which).

Ten or more counts support this clonotype. This sequence joins TRBV4-1 and TRBJ1-2; D perhaps matches TRBD1 (5 bases). Trimming removed 1 base at V and 5 bases at J, with 14 bases between. Germline V CDR1 and CDR2: MGHRA, YSYEKL. This CDR3 has 15 residues. The CDR3 loop is CASSQALGGWYGYTF. CDR3 nucleotide sequence: TGCGCCAGCAGCCAAGCTCTCGGGGGGTGGTATGGCTACACCTTC.

This clonotype was recorded a few times. The chain couples TRBV9 to TRBJ1-2, with unresolved D. The CDR3 has 15 amino acids. Between the trimmed V and J ends, which lost 4 bases and 2 bases, there was a span of 15 bases. The germline CDR1 and CDR2 sequences are SGDLS and YYNGEE. CDR3 in amino acids: CASSPYVTENYGYTF. The CDR3 bases are TGTGCCAGCAGCCCCTATGTCACGGAGAACTATGGCTACACCTTC.

The sample holds a few counts of this clonotype. V is TRBV18 and J is TRBJ2-7; possible D gene TRBD1, 5 bases. Deletions cut 6 bases from V and 6 bases from J, with 15 bases between. Germline V gives CDR1 KGHSH, CDR2 LQKENI. The CDR3 sequence is 13 residues long. CDR3 in amino acids: CASSPMGLGEQYF. CDR3 sequence (DNA): TGTGCCAGCTCTCCGATGGGGCTCGGCGAGCAGTACTTC.

This clonotype was found a few times. This chain joins TRBV20-1 and TRBJ1-2; perhaps TRBD1 as D (6 bases). With 6 bases removed from V and 4 bases from J, the gap between germline ends came to 18 bases. Germline loops: CDR1 DFQATT, CDR2 SNEGSKA (reference sequence). There are 14 residues in the CDR3. The CDR3 sequence is CSARTGINLYGYTF. In nucleotides, the CDR3 is TGCAGTGCACGTACAGGGATAAATCTCTATGGCTACACCTTC.

The chain joins TRBV5-1 to TRBJ2-2, with D perhaps TRBD2 (6 bases). The V end lost 7 bases, the J end lost 3 bases, and 16 bases lay between the germline ends. Germline CDR1 is SGHRS and CDR2 is YFSETQ. The CDR3 contains 15 residues. The CDR3, as DNA: TGCGCCAGCTTACTGACCCCGGGAGACACCGGGGAGCTGTTTTTT. Translating it yields CASLLTPGDTGELFF.